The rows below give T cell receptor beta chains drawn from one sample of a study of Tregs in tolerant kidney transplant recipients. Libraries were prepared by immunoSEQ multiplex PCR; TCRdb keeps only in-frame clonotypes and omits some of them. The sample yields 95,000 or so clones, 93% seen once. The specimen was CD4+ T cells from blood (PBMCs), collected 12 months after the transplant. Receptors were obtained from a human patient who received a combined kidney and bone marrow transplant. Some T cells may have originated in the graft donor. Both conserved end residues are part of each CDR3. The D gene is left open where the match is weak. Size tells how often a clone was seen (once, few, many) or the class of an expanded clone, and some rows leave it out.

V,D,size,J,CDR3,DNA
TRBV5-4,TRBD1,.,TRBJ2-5,CASTPRGQGQETQYF,TGTGCCAGCACCCCGCGAGGACAGGGACAAGAGACCCAGTACTTC
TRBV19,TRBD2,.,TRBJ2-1,CASSSRIDIAGGRNEQFF,TGTGCCAGTAGTTCTCGGATAGATATAGCGGGGGGGCGCAATGAGCAGTTCTTC
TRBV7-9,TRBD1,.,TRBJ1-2,CASSLTLQGWGGYTF,TGTGCCAGCAGCCTAACCCTACAGGGGTGGGGTGGCTACACCTTC
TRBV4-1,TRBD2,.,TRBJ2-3,CASKTAGGPADTQYF,TGCGCCAGCAAAACAGCGGGGGGGCCGGCAGATACGCAGTATTTT
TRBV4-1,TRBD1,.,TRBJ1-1,CASSQVVGNRGKGSEAFF,TGCGCCAGCAGCCAAGTTGTAGGGAACAGGGGTAAGGGGTCTGAAGCTTTCTTT
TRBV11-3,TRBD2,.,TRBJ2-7,CASSLEAAGVVEQYF,TGTGCCAGCAGCTTAGAGGCCGCGGGGGTTGTGGAGCAGTACTTC
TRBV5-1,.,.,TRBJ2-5,CASSSGQGRTSEETQYF,TGCGCCAGCAGCTCGGGACAGGGCAGGACTAGCGAAGAGACCCAGTACTTC
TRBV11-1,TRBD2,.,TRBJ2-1,CASSLWPGLAGVNEQFF,TGTGCCAGCAGCTTATGGCCGGGACTAGCGGGAGTTAATGAGCAGTTCTTC
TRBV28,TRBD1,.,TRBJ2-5,CASSPQGGTGRETQYF,TGTGCCAGCAGTCCGCAAGGGGGGACAGGGAGAGAGACCCAGTACTTC
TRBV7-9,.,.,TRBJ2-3,CASSLFGGNTDTQYF,TGTGCCAGCAGCTTATTCGGGGGAAACACAGATACGCAGTATTTT
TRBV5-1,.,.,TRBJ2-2,CASSLEGATGELFF,TGCGCCAGCAGCTTGGAAGGGGCCACCGGGGAGCTGTTTTTT
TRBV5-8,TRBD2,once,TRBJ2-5,CASSLRLAGAGTQYF,TGTGCCAGCAGCTTACGACTAGCGGGGGCCGGGACCCAGTACTTC
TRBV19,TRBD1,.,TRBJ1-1,CASSTPFAGGLWNTEAFF,TGTGCCAGTAGTACCCCATTTGCAGGGGGCCTATGGAACACTGAAGCTTTCTTT
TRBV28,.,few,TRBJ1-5,CASSSTHQPQHF,TGTGCCAGCAGTTCAACACATCAGCCCCAGCATTTT
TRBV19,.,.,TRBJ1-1,CASSISGKARGTEAFF,TGTGCCAGTAGTATATCTGGCAAAGCTCGGGGCACTGAAGCTTTCTTT
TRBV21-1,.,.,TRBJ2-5,CASSNPDSNQETQYF,TGTGCCAGCAGCAACCCCGACAGTAACCAAGAGACCCAGTACTTC
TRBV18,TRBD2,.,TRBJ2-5,CASSPPRTSGGGETQYF,TGTGCCAGCTCACCACCCAGGACTAGCGGAGGGGGAGAGACCCAGTACTTC
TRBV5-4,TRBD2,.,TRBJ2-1,CASSLGGGRSNEQFF,TGTGCCAGCAGCTTGGGAGGCGGGAGGAGCAATGAGCAGTTCTTC
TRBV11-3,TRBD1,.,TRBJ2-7,CASSRTGVGREQYF,TGTGCCAGCAGCCGGACAGGGGTTGGTCGCGAGCAGTACTTC
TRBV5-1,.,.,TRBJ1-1,CASSLVQKNTEAFF,TGCGCCAGCAGCTTGGTGCAGAAGAACACTGAAGCTTTCTTT
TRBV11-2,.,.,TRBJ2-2,CASSQSSGVTGELFF,TGTGCCAGCAGCCAATCTTCGGGGGTCACCGGGGAGCTGTTTTTT